This paragraph covers one T cell receptor beta chain sequence. The CDR3 runs 12 residues. V gave up 1 base and J gave up 7 bases, with 7 bases separating them. Looked up from germline, CDR1 is LGHNT and CDR2 is FRNRAP. Only CD45RO-negative cells positively selected for CCR7 counted as naive CD8 cells, so terminally differentiated effector memory CD45RA+ cells were excluded. The data stem from a study of shared clonotypes between healthy human individuals. About the study: Per donor, CD8 memory used one plate, CD8 naive used two, CD4 memory used three and CD4 naive used three.

Method: immunoSEQ multiplex PCR; TCRdb's copy keeps in-frame clones and lacks some. The data contain hundreds of thousands of clones, 80% to 95% of them singletons. Sequenced sample: naive CD8+ T cells sorted from blood. The sequence came from a man aged 30-40 years in good health. The rearrangement joins TRBV12-5 to TRBJ1-1; no clear D gene. The CDR3 is CASGLAGNEAFF. The CDR3 bases are TGTGCTAGTGGTTTGGCCGGAAATGAAGCTTTCTTT.